A single sample is the source of the 32 T cell receptor beta chains below, sequenced in a study of blood T cells in healthy people across ages. A second PCR of roughly 7 to 11 cycles used a sample-barcoded 5' primer and a J-beta primer mix. TCRdb itself ran the 5' RACE reads through MiXCR, one entry per CDR3 protein. Here the sample spans fewer than 750,000 distinct CDR3 sequences, under 65% being singletons. The source material was blood. These receptors all come from a woman aged 80 or older in good health.

This clonotype showed up many times. The genes are TRBV6-1 and TRBJ2-7; 8 bases agree with TRBD1. This CDR3 is built from 15 residues. Germline trimming cut 7 bases from V and 2 bases from J; bases unmatched to any gene: 10. The germline CDR1 and CDR2 sequences are MNHNS and SASEGT. Written as DNA, the CDR3 is TGTGCCAGCACCCCGGGTGGGACAGGCCCCTACGAGCAGTACTTC. Amino acids: CASTPGGTGPYEQYF.

This clonotype has a handful of counts. The rearrangement joins TRBV6-2 or TRBV6-3 to TRBJ2-7; D is possibly TRBD1 (6 bases). Germline-derived CDR1 and CDR2 are MNHEY and SVGEGT. The V gene lost 2 bases and the J gene lost 4 bases, with 12 bases spanning the gap. The CDR3 consists of 14 residues. The CDR3 sequence: CASSYRWTAYEQYF. Written as DNA, the CDR3 is TGTGCCAGCAGTTACCGGTGGACAGCGTACGAGCAGTACTTC.

The chain links TRBV29-1 to TRBJ1-4, with a tentative D call TRBD1 (5 bases). The CDR3 covers 14 residues. V was shortened by 4 bases and J by 2 bases, with 11 bases between the two germline ends. Per germline, CDR1 SQVTM and CDR2 ANQGSEA. DNA of the CDR3: TGCAGCGTTGCAGGGCCGGCCACTAATGAAAAACTGTTTTTT. This translates into CSVAGPATNEKLFF.

The chain employs TRBV5-1 and TRBJ2-1; tentatively, D is TRBD1 (6 bases). This CDR3 is 15 amino acids long. Trimming shortened V by 5 bases and J by 6 bases, and 18 bases separated the two germline ends. From germline, CDR1 is SGHRS and CDR2 YFSETQ. This CDR3 is CASSSDSQMVNEQFF. The CDR3 bases are TGCGCCAGCAGTTCGGACAGCCAAATGGTCAATGAGCAGTTCTTC.

The chain joins TRBV20-1 to TRBJ2-3; 8 bases align to TRBD1. Germline values: CDR1 DFQATT, CDR2 SNEGSKA (reference sequence). This CDR3 is built from 14 residues. Trimming at V came to 2 bases and at J to 2 bases, leaving 3 bases not matched to a gene. The CDR3 nucleotides read TGCAGTGCTAGATCGGGACAGGACACAGATACGCAGTATTTT. The encoded protein is CSARSGQDTDTQYF.

This clonotype was seen a few times. The chain employs TRBV11-2 and TRBJ2-1; TRBD2 might be the D (6 bases). The CDR3 totals 14 residues. The germline CDR1 and CDR2 sequences are SGHAT and FQNNGV. The V end was cut by 8 bases, the J end by 0 bases, with 11 bases between. The CDR3, as DNA: TGTGCCAGCTGTAGCGGCCTCTCCTACAATGAGCAGTTCTTC. Its translation is CASCSGLSYNEQFF.

The V gene is TRBV9, the J gene TRBJ2-5; D may be TRBD2 (5 bases). Germline V CDR1 and CDR2: SGDLS, YYNGEE. The CDR3 is 12 amino acids. Between the trimmed V and J ends, which lost 0 bases and 13 bases, there was a span of 13 bases. CDR3 nucleotide sequence: TGTGCCAGCAGCGTAGAGAGGGAACGACTGTACTTC. This sequence encodes CASSVERERLYF.

This clonotype has ten or more counts. J is TRBJ2-1 and V is TRBV11-2; weak D call: TRBD2 (5 bases). CDR1 and CDR2 (germline): SGHAT, FQNNGV. V gave up 2 bases and J gave up 4 bases, with 12 bases separating them. The length of the CDR3 is 15 residues. As DNA, the CDR3 is TGTGCCAGCAGCTTATTTGCGGGTCTATACAATGAGCAGTTCTTC. Its translation: CASSLFAGLYNEQFF.

This chain's CDR3 is CASSFAQGSETQYF. In DNA, the CDR3 is TGCGCCAGCAGCTTCGCACAGGGGAGTGAGACCCAGTACTTC. The V and J genes are TRBV5-1 and TRBJ2-5; 7 bases match TRBD1. The germline V gene has CDR1 SGHRS and CDR2 YFSETQ. This CDR3 has 14 amino acids. V gave up 2 bases and J gave up 5 bases; unmatched junction bases: 6. The whole variable domain, filled in from reference TRBV5-1 and TRBJ2-5, reads KAGVTQTPRYLIKTRGQQVTLSCSPISGHRSVSWYQQTPGQGLQFLFEYFSETQRNKGNFPGRFSGRQFSNSRSEMNVSTLELGDSALYLCASSFAQGSETQYFGPGTRLLVL.

V gene TRBV15 combines with J gene TRBJ2-1, with D hard to call. CDR1 LNHNV and CDR2 YYDKDF come from the germline V gene (reference sequence). Between the trimmed V and J ends, which lost 2 bases and 1 base, there was a span of 3 bases. The CDR3 runs 13 residues. In DNA form, the CDR3 reads TGTGCCACCAGCAGACCGTCCTACAATGAGCAGTTCTTC. Residues: CATSRPSYNEQFF.

Points on this clonotype: This sequence may be a read error, since a much larger clone differs from it by one base. The genes are TRBV28 and TRBJ2-1, with 8 bases fitting TRBD2. CDR3 length equals 17 residues. The V gene's germline CDR1 is MDHEN and CDR2 SYDVKM. J was trimmed by 9 bases and V by 10 bases; bases with no gene match: 23. Here the CDR3 reads CATGRSGRASTIGEQFF. CDR3 coding DNA: TGTGCCACCGGCCGGAGCGGGAGAGCCTCCACAATCGGTGAGCAGTTCTTC.

In this sample, this clonotype turned up many times. The chain links TRBV10-2 to TRBJ2-5; maybe TRBD2 (6 bases). Germline assignment: CDR1 WSHSY and CDR2 SAAADI. The ends were cut back, 4 bases at V and 3 bases at J, with 21 bases in the middle. This CDR3 has 17 amino acids. For the CDR3, the DNA is TGCGCCAGCAGTGTCTCCCTGATGACGGGAGTAAAAGAGACCCAGTACTTC. Its protein is CASSVSLMTGVKETQYF.

This chain connects TRBV20-1 to TRBJ2-7; 7 bases line up with TRBD2. The J call may be in error: the DNA end matches TRBJ2-5 better. The CDR3 runs 15 residues. Germline V gives CDR1 DFQATT, CDR2 SNEGSKA (reference sequence). The CDR3 DNA follows: TGCAGTGCTCCAGGCGAGCGGGGCTCCAGAGAGACCCAGTACTTC. It specifies CSAPGERGSRETQYF.

The rearrangement joins TRBV9 to TRBJ1-2; 7 nucleotides agree with TRBD1. This CDR3 region has 13 residues. V shed 4 bases, J shed 8 bases, and the junction held 8 bases outside the gene matches. CDR1 is SGDLS and CDR2 is YYNGEE in the germline V gene. Here the CDR3 DNA reads TGTGCCAGCAGCTTCGAGAACAGGGGCGGCTACACCTTC. Translated: CASSFENRGGYTF.

This clonotype was counted ten times or more. The chain is built from TRBV20-1 and TRBJ1-2; D call uncertain. V lost 2 bases, J lost 3 bases, and 13 bases lay in between. This CDR3 has 14 residues. Germline CDR1 is DFQATT and CDR2 is SNEGSKA (reference sequence). DNA of the CDR3: TGCAGTGCTAGACCATCTTGGAATTACTATGGCTACACCTTC. It translates to CSARPSWNYYGYTF.

The chain has TRBV9 and TRBJ2-5; 7 bases fit TRBD1. V gave up 0 bases and J gave up 1 base; unmatched junction bases: 6. CDR3 length equals 16 residues. Germline values: CDR1 SGDLS, CDR2 YYNGEE. The DNA of the CDR3 is TGTGCCAGCAGCGTAGCTGCTGGGACAGCCCAAGAGACCCAGTACTTC. Its translation: CASSVAAGTAQETQYF.

This clonotype was observed once. Mismatch with germline at one junction end may stem from a read error. This sequence joins TRBV5-1 and TRBJ2-3; D is undetermined. Germline CDR1 reads SGHRS; CDR2 reads YFSETQ. CDR3 length equals 14 residues. The CDR3 coding sequence is TGCGCCAGCGGCTTGAAGCAGAGCACAGATACGCAGTATTTT. It encodes CASGLKQSTDTQYF.

The chain uses TRBV20-1 and TRBJ1-2, with a weak D call TRBD1 (5 bases). Per the germline V gene, CDR1 is DFQATT and CDR2 is SNEGSKA (reference sequence). V was cut by 5 bases and J by 6 bases, with 13 bases left in between. The CDR3 extends over 12 amino acids. DNA of the CDR3: TGCAGTGCTCGCCCGCCGGGGGATGGCTACACCTTC. Translated, it gives CSARPPGDGYTF.

A few counts support this clonotype. The chain carries TRBV7-2 and TRBJ2-6; 9 positions agree with TRBD1. CDR3 length equals 17 residues. The junction had 4 bases not matched to a gene; V was cut back by 1 base and J by 3 bases. Germline values: CDR1 SGHTA, CDR2 FQGNSA. The DNA for the CDR3 is TGTGCCAGCAGCTTAGTGGGACAGGGTTTTGGGGCCAACGTCCTGACTTTC. Protein: CASSLVGQGFGANVLTF.

This clonotype came up many times. The chain is built from TRBV29-1 and TRBJ1-1, with D possibly matching TRBD1 (6 bases). CDR1 and CDR2 from the germline V gene are SQVTM and ANQGSEA. V dropped 6 bases and J dropped 0 bases, with 17 bases sitting between them. The length of the CDR3 is 15 residues. In DNA, the CDR3 is TGCAGCGTGCGATCGACAGGTGGGATGAACACTGAAGCTTTCTTT. This codes for CSVRSTGGMNTEAFF. The complete variable domain, with remaining parts taken from reference TRBV29-1 and TRBJ1-1, reads SAVISQKPSRDICQRGTSLTIQCQVDSQVTMMFWYRQQPGQSLTLIATANQGSEATYESGFVIDKFPISRPNLTFSTLTVSNMSPEDSSIYLCSVRSTGGMNTEAFFGQGTRLTVV.

Regarding this clonotype: A much more abundant neighbour one base away suggests this may be a read error. This chain uses TRBV28 with TRBJ2-1; 8 nucleotides align to TRBD2. The CDR3 extends over 15 amino acids. Germline-derived CDR1 and CDR2 are MDHEN and SYDVKM. V gave up 1 base and J gave up 6 bases; unmatched junction bases: 5. The CDR3 region has the DNA TGTGCCAGCAGTTTATCTAGGGGGACTAGCAATGAGCAGTTCTTC. It encodes CASSLSRGTSNEQFF.

The chain combines TRBV12-3 or TRBV12-4 with TRBJ1-1, with D unclear. The CDR3 is 14 residues long. The ends were cut back, 6 bases at V and 3 bases at J, with 14 bases in the middle. The CDR3 region has the DNA TGTGCCAGCAGATCATCGAGAGGTGACACTGAAGCTTTCTTT. Translated: CASRSSRGDTEAFF.

The V gene is TRBV4-1, the J gene TRBJ2-1; possible D gene TRBD1, 5 bases. V lost 1 base to trimming and J lost 0 bases, with 13 bases between them. Germline assignment: CDR1 MGHRA and CDR2 YSYEKL. This CDR3 region has 17 residues. CDR3 loop: CASSQVLGAPSYNEQFF. CDR3 sequence (DNA): TGCGCCAGCAGCCAAGTTCTAGGGGCCCCCTCCTACAATGAGCAGTTCTTC.

V and J are TRBV2 and TRBJ1-2, with D uncertain. Germline V gene data show CDR1 as SNHLY and CDR2 as FYNNEI. This CDR3 is 10 amino acids long. Trimming took off 5 bases at V and 8 bases at J, with 6 bases between the two ends. CDR3 protein: CASSSRGYTF. CDR3 bases: TGTGCCAGCAGTTCAAGGGGCTACACCTTC.

The V gene is TRBV9, the J gene TRBJ2-5, with D possibly matching TRBD2 (6 bases). The CDR3 extends over 15 amino acids. The V gene lost 0 bases and the J gene lost 1 base, with 10 bases spanning the gap. Germline V CDR1 and CDR2: SGDLS, YYNGEE. CDR3 protein: CASSVGYGGQETQYF. The CDR3, as DNA: TGTGCCAGCAGCGTAGGATACGGGGGCCAAGAGACCCAGTACTTC.

V gene TRBV7-2 combines with J gene TRBJ1-2, with D possibly matching TRBD1 (5 bases). Germline V lookup: CDR1 SGHTA, CDR2 FQGNSA. This CDR3 comprises 17 residues. Trimming stripped 5 bases from V and 4 bases from J, with 23 bases between. CDR3 in DNA: TGTGCCAGCAGCCTAACCTCCGCCAAAACAGGCGCCTATGGCTACACCTTC. Encoded protein: CASSLTSAKTGAYGYTF.

The sample holds one count of this clonotype. Being one base from a much bigger clone, this may be a read error. V is TRBV5-1 and J is TRBJ2-7, with 12 bases that match TRBD2. The CDR3 is 15 residues long. Germline CDR1 is SGHRS and CDR2 is YFSETQ. DNA of the CDR3: TGCGCCGGCAGCTATCTAGCGGGAGGGCCGGAAGAGCAGTACTTC. Amino acids: CAGSYLAGGPEEQYF.

This clonotype was found a few times. This chain connects TRBV7-9 to TRBJ2-2; perhaps TRBD2 as D (6 bases). This CDR3 comprises 17 residues. The V gene's germline CDR1 is SEHNR and CDR2 FQNEAQ (reference sequence). With 5 bases removed from V and 1 base from J, the gap between germline ends came to 17 bases. The chain's CDR3 is CASSKPPGLMNTGELFF. The DNA for the CDR3 is TGTGCCAGCAGCAAACCCCCGGGACTCATGAACACCGGGGAGCTGTTTTTT.

This clonotype was counted a few times. The junction differs from germline at one of its ends, possibly a read error. This rearrangement joins TRBV5-1 to TRBJ1-5; no clear D gene. This CDR3 contains 15 residues. Germline assignment: CDR1 SGHRS and CDR2 YFSETQ. DNA for the CDR3: TGCGTCAGCAGCTTGGCTGCGGGAGGCAATCAGCCCCAGCATTTT. It encodes CVSSLAAGGNQPQHF.

V gene TRBV25-1 combines with J gene TRBJ2-1; no clear D. Germline loops: CDR1 MGHDK, CDR2 SYGVNS. This CDR3 is 11 amino acids long. Trimming took off 10 bases at V and 3 bases at J, with 7 bases between the two ends. CDR3 loop: CATRLYNEQFF. For the CDR3, the DNA is TGTGCCACCAGACTCTACAATGAGCAGTTCTTC.

The chain joins TRBV12-3 or TRBV12-4 to TRBJ2-1; TRBD1 agrees at 8 bases. The CDR3 loop spans 14 amino acids. The V gene end was trimmed by 5 bases and the J gene end by 5 bases; junction bases not matched to a gene: 5. CDR3 sequence (DNA): TGTGCCAGCAGTCCGAGGACAGGGCACAATGAGCAGTTCTTC. Translated: CASSPRTGHNEQFF.

The chain recombines TRBV20-1 with TRBJ2-4; TRBD2 matches at 14 bases. Near its end, the DNA agrees better with TRBJ2-7, so the J call may be wrong. Germline values: CDR1 DFQATT, CDR2 SNEGSKA (reference sequence). The CDR3 length is 14 residues. The CDR3 protein is CSASGTSGSNEQYF. CDR3 DNA sequence: TGCAGTGCTTCCGGGACTAGCGGGAGCAACGAGCAGTACTTC.